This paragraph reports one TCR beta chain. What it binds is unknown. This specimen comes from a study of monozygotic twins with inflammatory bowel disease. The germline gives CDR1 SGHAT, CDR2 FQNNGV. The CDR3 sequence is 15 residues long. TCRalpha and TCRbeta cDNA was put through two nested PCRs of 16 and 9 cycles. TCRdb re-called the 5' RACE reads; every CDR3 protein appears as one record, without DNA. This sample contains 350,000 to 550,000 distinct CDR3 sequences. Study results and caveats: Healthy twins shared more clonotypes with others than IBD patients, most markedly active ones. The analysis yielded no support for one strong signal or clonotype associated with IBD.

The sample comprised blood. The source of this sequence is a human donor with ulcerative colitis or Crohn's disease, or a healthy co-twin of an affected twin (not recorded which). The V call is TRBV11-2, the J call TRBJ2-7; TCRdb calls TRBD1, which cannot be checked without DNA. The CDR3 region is CASSLDRDGPYEQYF.